This entry describes one T cell receptor beta chain. In its sample, this clone was seen once. Its cognate antigen has yet to be identified. Per-nucleotide qualities are absent, and no much larger clonotype sits a single base away. In total, approximately 700 healthy bone marrow donors made up the cohort. All cohort members were sampled while nominally healthy, although unrecorded immune exposures were likely present. Of the approximately 610 cohort members, almost 300 had positive CMV serostatus and approximately 360 had negative CMV serostatus, and CMV serostatus was not recorded for the donor. Every donor gave a peripheral blood sample, and the peripheral blood mononuclear cells from that sample were used for TCR beta sequencing. The Qiagen DNeasy Blood Extraction Kit was used to extract genomic DNA from the blood cell samples. This entry belongs to a study of cytomegalovirus exposure and HLA in healthy donors (dated by TCRdb to the late 2010s). Background on the whole study: In an earlier analysis of some 550 of the donors, 276 Gb of sequence data and 117 million unique TCR beta sequences from about 190 million T cells were reported. The number of typed donors differed by locus: roughly 620-630 for A, B, C, DRB1 and DQB1; 500 to 550 for DQA1; 606 for DPA1; and roughly 470 for DPB1. A later analysis re-examined previously published TCR beta repertoires from roughly 720 donors and added high-resolution HLA genotyping to investigate patterns of TCR occurrence. Of the 300 to 500 genotyped donors, less than 85% were placed in the genetic ancestry cluster associated with self-reported Caucasian donors. Rather than drawing on any new phenotypic data, the later analysis identified candidate immune exposures from TCR beta sequences and the way those sequences occurred across donors. In an earlier analysis of a few hundred of the donors, high-throughput TCR beta sequencing was used to judge whether each TCR beta V gene segment behaved as functional or pseudogenic. Among 300 to 500 genotyped donors of the cohort, an average of approximately 240,000 unique TCR beta nucleotide sequences was sequenced per donor, of which about 18% were non-productive. Every repertoire in the discovery cohort had been generated on one and the same sequencing platform. A separate validation cohort of roughly 120 different subjects was used in addition to the roughly 670-subject first cohort. To predict cytomegalovirus infection status, the study brought together high-throughput TCR immunosequencing, statistical association of individual TCRs with disease status, and machine learning. The study aimed to test whether signatures of past pathogen exposure could be identified by cataloging public T cell receptors. An early release covering just under 650 HLA-typed donors comprised approximately 290 gigabases of sequencing data and roughly 86 million unique TCR sequences. Using immunosequencing, the study profiled T cell repertoires from 500 to 800 subjects and related those repertoires to cytomegalovirus serostatus. Both class I and class II loci were covered by HLA typing, at four-digit resolution. Genome-wide SNP genotypes for about 65% of the 666 donors were used in a later genetic analysis, which treated that subset as a discovery cohort. Donor age, sex, ethnicity and CMV serostatus were compiled together with the repertoire data. Four to six DR-DQ haplotypes were handled as single units for association and clustering, since linkage in the cohort was strong. The research as a whole found: The classifier was reported to diagnose cytomegalovirus status with high specificity and sensitivity in both the original and validation cohorts. A later genetic analysis reported fewer N-insertions in productive TCRs among donors in an Asian-associated ancestry cluster than the roughly 700-donor mean. Presence/absence analyses assumed roughly uniform sequencing depth across donors, an assumption that may not hold. A later genetic analysis associated a missense DCLRE1C variant with V-gene and J-gene trimming of TCR beta chains, and an independent cohort replicated the association. Immune exposure information for the cohort was limited to CMV serostatus. Linkage disequilibrium might explain the correlated functional status among segregating V segments, but an unknown experimental factor could not be excluded. In a later analysis, HLA-associated TCR beta chains were found to be more clonally expanded and to have lower generation probabilities than equally common non-associated chains. Some IMGT-functional V segments, including TRBV6-2 and TRBV6-3, could not be distinguished by the 87-base-pair reads and were therefore excluded. Because some donors lacked HLA typing at each locus, the association tests relied only on the typed subset. According to a later analysis, parvovirus B19, influenza, CMV and Epstein-Barr virus appeared linked to several top co-occurrence clusters. A cluster of highly shared sequence variants was judged likely to be a technical artifact of the sequencing pipeline. In this cohort, only TCR beta chains were sequenced, and detectable features were limited by the absence of alpha or paired-chain data. Most TCR sequences were seen in very few donors, while some public TCRs were found in many individuals. In a later analysis, the rate of TCR association differed among HLA loci, with DRB1 alleles having the most associated TCRs and HLA-C alleles having the fewest. A further reported finding was that TCR beta sequences accurately predicted the HLA-A and HLA-B alleles for most subjects in the first cohort. It was suggested by the authors that the approach could potentially be generalized to other disease states and immunological phenotypes. The study listed 150 to 200 TCR beta chains as associated with cytomegalovirus. In an earlier analysis of fewer than 750 of the donors, most TCR beta V segments were observed in productive rearrangements about 87% or about 30% of the time, broadly matching IMGT annotations. Strong co-occurrence of HLA alleles, especially DR and DQ, made assigning TCR associations to individual alleles difficult. The earlier analysis of almost 600 of the donors excluded some 15 rarely observed V segments, including chromosome 9 orphons, because counts were too low. In vitro tests confirmed that a few of the cytomegalovirus-associated TCR beta chains recognize cytomegalovirus antigens. In a later analysis, around 17,000 TCR beta sequences were associated with specific HLA alleles at a false discovery rate of 0.05. In a later analysis, most CMV-associated TCR beta chains were found to appear HLA-restricted, with HLA associations seemingly driven largely by CMV exposure.

Library method: the immunoSEQ multiplex PCR assay. A mixture of 60 forward primers for TCR Vbeta segments and 13 reverse primers for TCR Jbeta segments was used in the multiplex PCR. A multiplex PCR assay on genomic DNA amplified the CDR3 region of rearranged TCR beta genes. The Illumina HiSeq System was used to sequence the amplified TCR beta libraries as 87-base-pair reads. The authors' analysis ran thus. A later analysis tallied some 79 million unique TCR beta chains across the 550 to 850 repertoires, and approximately 12 million of those chains were shared by two or more donors. A nearest-neighbor algorithm error-corrected the raw reads and collapsed the reads into unique sequences, merging closely related sequences to remove PCR and sequencing errors. Alignment of CDR3 sequences to IMGT reference sequences was used to assign V, D and J gene segments. For a sequence to be retained, a match of at least six nucleotides was required to both a V gene segment and a J gene segment. A rearrangement counted as productive if the CDR3 had no stop codons and remained in frame with V and J, and every other rearrangement counted as non-productive. Following IMGT convention, CDR3 was defined as the stretch from the second conserved V-encoded cysteine to the conserved J-encoded phenylalanine. Sequences without an unambiguous match to a single V gene segment were excluded from the earlier analysis of over 500 of the donors. An earlier analysis of almost 600 of the donors classified V segments as functional when productive rearrangements were above 56.7% and as segregating when the standard deviation between donors was above 5%. A statistical classification framework was built to diagnose cytomegalovirus status from the catalog of TCR beta chain sequences. In a later analysis, V and J genes were assigned by comparing TCR nucleotide sequences against IMGT/GENE-DB human TR gene sequences. A later analysis assigned CDR3 sequences and most-parsimonious VDJ recombination scenarios with the TCRdist pipeline. In a later analysis, each TCR beta chain was defined by its CDR3 amino acid sequence together with its V-gene family, and reads lacking a unique V-gene family were excluded. To address suspected cross-contamination and a sequencing artifact, a later analysis removed a few hundred highly shared, low-generation-probability nucleotide sequences. For each public chain, a later analysis derived a clonal expansion index from normalized ranks of inferred template counts within each repertoire. A later analysis computed generation probabilities with a VDJ recombination model fitted to out-of-frame rearrangements, and checked the results against IGoR. Hypergeometric tests were used in a later analysis to score TCR-TCR, TCR-HLA and TCR-CMV co-occurrence, with a repertoire-size bias correction applied to the TCR pairs. To estimate false discovery rates, a later analysis permuted the HLA or CMV assignments 20 times. In a later analysis, co-occurring TCRs were grouped using DBSCAN, and TCRdist sequence similarity was added for clustering within HLA-allele-positive subsets. Co-occurrence clustering excluded repertoires with fewer than 30,000 or more than 120,000 public chains, plus five with anomalous nucleotide sharing. In TCRdb, the immuneACCESS table is reduced to in-frame sequences with V and J assigned. These tables do not hold every clone; where another copy was compared, an unresolved V gene accounts for under half, and the others remain unexplained. V and J calls and clone size are given by that table; D and trimming were obtained from the DNA. In all, the sample holds about 59,000 clones, and roughly 80% of those were seen once. The ten largest clones represent less than 2% of the sample.

The junction shows trimming of 2 bases on V and 6 bases on J, and the gene matches do not reach 0 bases of it. Spanning cysteine to phenylalanine, the CDR3 consists of 13 amino acids. Only CDR3 DNA remains: 39 bases, in frame from the first base. CDR1 and CDR2 were assigned from the germline V gene (reference sequence) as SEHNR and FQNEAQ. Sequencing was done on a sample of PBMCs. The rearrangement combines TRBV7-9 with TRBJ2-1; 8 of the junction bases match TRBD2. The clonotype comes from a human donor in good health. The CDR3 region: CASSLSGSNEQFF. The nucleotides are TGTGCCAGCAGCTTAAGCGGGAGCAATGAGCAGTTCTTC.